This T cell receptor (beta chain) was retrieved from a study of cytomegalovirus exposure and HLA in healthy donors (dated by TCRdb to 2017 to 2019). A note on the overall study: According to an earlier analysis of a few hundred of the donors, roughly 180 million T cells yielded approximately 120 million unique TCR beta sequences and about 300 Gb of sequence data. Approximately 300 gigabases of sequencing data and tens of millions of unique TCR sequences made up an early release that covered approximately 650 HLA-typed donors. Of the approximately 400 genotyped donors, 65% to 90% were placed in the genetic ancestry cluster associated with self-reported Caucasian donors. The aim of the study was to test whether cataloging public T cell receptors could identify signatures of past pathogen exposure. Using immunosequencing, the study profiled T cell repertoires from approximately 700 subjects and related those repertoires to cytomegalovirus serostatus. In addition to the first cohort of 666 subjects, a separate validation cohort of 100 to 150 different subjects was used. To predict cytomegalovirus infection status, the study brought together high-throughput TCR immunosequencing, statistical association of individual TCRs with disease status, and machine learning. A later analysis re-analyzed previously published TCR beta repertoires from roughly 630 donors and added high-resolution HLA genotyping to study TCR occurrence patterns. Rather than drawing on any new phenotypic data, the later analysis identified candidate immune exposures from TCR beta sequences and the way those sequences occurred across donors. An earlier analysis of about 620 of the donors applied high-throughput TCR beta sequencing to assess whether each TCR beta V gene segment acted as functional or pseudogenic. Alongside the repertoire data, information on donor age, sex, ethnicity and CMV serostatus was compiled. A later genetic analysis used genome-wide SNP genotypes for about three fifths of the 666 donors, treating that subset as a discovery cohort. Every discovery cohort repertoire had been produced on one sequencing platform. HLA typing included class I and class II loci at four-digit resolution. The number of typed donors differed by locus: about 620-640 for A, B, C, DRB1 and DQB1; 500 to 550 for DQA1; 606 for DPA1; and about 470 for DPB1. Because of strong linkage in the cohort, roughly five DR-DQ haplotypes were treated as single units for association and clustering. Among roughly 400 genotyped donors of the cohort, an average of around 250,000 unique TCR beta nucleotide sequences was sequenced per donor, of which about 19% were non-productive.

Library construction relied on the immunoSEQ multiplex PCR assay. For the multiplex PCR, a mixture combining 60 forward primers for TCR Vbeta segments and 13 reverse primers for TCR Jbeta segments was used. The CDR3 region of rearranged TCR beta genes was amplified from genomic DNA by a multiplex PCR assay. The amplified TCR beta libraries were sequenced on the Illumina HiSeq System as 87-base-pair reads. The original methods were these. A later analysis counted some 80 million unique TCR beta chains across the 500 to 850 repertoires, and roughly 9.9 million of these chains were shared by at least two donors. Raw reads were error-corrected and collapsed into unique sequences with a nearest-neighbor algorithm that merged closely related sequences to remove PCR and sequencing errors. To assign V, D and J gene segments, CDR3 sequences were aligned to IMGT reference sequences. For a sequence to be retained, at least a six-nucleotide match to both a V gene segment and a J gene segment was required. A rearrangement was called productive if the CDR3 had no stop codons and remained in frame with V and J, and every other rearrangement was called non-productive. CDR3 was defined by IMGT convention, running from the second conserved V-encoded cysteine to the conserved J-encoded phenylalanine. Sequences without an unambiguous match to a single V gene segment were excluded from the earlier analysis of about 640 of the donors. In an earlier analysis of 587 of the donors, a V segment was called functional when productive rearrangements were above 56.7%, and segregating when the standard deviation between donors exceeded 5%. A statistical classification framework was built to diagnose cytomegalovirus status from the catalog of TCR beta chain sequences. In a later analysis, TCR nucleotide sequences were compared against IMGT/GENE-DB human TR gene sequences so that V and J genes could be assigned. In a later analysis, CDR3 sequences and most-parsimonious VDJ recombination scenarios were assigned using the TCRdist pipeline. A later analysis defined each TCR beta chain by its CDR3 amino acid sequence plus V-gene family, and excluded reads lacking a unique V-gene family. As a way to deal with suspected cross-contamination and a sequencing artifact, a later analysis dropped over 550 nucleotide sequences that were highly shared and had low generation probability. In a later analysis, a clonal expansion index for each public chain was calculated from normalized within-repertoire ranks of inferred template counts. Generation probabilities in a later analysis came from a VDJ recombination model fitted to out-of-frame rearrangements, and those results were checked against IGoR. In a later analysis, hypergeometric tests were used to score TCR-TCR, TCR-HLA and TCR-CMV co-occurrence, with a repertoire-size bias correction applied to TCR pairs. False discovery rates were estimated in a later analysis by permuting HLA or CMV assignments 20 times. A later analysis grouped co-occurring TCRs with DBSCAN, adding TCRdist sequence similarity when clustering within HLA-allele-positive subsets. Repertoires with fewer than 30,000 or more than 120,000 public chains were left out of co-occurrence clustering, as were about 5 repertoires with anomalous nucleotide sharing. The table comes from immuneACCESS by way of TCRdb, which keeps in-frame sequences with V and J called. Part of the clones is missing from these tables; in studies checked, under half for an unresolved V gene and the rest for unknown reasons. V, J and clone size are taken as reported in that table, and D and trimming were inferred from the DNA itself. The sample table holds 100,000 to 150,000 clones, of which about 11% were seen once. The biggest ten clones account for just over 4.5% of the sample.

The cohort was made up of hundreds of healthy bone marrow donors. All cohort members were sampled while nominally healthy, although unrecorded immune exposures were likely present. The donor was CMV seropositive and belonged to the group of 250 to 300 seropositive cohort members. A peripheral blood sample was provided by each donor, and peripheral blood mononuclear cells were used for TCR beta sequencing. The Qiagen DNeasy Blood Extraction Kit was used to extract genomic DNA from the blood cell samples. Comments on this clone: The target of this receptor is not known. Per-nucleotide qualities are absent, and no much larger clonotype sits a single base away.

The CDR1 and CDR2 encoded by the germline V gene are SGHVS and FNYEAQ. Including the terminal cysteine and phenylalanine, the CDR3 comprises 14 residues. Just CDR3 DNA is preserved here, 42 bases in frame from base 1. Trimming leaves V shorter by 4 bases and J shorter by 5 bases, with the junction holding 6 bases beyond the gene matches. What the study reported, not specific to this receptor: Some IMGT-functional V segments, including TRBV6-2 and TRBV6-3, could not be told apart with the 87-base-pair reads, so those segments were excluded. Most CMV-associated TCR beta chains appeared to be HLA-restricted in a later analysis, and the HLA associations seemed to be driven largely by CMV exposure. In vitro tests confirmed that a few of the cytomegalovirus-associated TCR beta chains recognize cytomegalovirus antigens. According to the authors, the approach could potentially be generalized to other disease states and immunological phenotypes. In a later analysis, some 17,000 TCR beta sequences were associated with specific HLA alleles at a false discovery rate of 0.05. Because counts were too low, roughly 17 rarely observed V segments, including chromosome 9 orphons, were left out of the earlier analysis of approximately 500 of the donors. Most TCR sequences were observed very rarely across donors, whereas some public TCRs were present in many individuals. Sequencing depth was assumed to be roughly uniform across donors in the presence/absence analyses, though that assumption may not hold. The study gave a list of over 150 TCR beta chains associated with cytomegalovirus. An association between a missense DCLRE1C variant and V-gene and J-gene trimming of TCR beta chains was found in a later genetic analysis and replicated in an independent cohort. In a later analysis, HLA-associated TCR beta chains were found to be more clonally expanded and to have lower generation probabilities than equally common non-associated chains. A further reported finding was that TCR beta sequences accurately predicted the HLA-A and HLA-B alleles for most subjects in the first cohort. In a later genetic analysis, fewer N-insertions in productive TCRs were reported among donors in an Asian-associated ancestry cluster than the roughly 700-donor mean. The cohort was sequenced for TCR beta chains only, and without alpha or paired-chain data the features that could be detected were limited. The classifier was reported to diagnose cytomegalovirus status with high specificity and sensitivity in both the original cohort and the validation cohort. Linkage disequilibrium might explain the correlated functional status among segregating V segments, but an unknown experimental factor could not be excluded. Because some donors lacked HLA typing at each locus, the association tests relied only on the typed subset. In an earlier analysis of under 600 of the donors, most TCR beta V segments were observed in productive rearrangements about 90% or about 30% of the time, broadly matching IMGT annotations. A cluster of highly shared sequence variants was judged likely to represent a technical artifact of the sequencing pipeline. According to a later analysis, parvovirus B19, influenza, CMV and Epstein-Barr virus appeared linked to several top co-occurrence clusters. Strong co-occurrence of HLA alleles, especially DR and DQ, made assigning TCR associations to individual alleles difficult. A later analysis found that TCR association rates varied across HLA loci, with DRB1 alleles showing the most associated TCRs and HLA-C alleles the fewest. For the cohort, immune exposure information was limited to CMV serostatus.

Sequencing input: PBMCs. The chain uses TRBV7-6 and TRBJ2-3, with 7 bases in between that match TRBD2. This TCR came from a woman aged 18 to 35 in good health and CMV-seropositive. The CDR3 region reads CASSSWAGEDTQYF. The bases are TGTGCCAGCAGCTCCTGGGCGGGGGAAGATACGCAGTATTTT.